The clone carrying this TCR beta chain was detected only a few times. V shed 5 bases and J 4 bases; nucleotides not matched to a gene: 5. The CDR3 runs 14 residues. The source of the sample is a study of regulatory T cells in long-lasting Graves disease. Regarding time point: newly diagnosed GD, antithyroid drugs for less than 3 months. The authors made the TCR library using RNA they extracted from PBMCs. Doctors identified Graves' disease using the American Thyroid Association guidelines. CDR3-region Arm-PCR and iRepertoire HTBI primers produced the TCR beta libraries. Using its own MiXCR run on the multiplex PCR reads, TCRdb lists one record per CDR3 protein. The sample has 500,000 or so distinct CDR3 sequences; around 16% are singletons. These data were likewise used in another study, on T cells in Graves' hyperthyroidism and ophthalmopathy. In that study: Calling Graves' hyperthyroidism stable meant ophthalmopathy did not progress within 18 months. RT-PCR in the first round (using the HTBI primer set) targeted the TCR CDR3. Most thyroid clonotypes with frequency above 0.001 were detected in blood.

The specimen comprised peripheral blood mononuclear cells (PBMCs), sampled at new diagnosis, from a patient treated with antithyroid drugs. This chain connects TRBV12-3 or TRBV12-4 to TRBJ2-7; 10 bases agree with TRBD1. This sequence originates from a middle-aged woman with Graves disease. In nucleotides, the CDR3 is TGTGCCAGCAGTCGACAGGGGGCTAGGTACGAGCAGTACTTC. Translation gives CASSRQGARYEQYF.